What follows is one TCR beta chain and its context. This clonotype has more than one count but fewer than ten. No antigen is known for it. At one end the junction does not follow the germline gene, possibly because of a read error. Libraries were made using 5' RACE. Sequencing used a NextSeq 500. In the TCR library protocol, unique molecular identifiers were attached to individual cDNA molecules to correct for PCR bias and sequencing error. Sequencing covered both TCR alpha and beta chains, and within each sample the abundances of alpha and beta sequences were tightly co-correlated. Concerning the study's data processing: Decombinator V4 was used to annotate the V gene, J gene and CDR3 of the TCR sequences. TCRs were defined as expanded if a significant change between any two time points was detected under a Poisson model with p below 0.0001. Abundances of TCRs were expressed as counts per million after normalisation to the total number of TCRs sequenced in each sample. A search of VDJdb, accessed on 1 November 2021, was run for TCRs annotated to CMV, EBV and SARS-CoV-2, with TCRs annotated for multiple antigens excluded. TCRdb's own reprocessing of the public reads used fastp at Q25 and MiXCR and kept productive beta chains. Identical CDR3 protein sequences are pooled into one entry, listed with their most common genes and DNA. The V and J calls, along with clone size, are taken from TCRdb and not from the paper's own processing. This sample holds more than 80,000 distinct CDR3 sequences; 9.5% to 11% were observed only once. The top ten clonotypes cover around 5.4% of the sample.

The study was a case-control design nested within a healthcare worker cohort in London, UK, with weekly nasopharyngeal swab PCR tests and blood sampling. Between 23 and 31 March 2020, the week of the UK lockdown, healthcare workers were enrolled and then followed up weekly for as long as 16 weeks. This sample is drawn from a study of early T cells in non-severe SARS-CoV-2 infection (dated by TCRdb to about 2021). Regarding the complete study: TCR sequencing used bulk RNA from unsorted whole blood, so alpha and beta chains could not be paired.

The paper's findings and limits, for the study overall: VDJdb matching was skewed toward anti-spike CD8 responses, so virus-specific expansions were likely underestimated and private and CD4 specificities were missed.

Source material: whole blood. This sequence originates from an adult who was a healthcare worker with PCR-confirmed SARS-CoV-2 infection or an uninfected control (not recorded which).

The DNA sequence is TGTGCCAGCAGCTTATCGCAGAACGTGGCTGAGACTCACTTC. Its protein product is CASSLSQNVAETHF. The chain joins TRBV7-2 to TRBJ2-5, with an unclear D gene assignment. CDR1 and CDR2 are drawn from the germline V gene: SGHTA, FQGNSA. CDR3 length: 14 amino acids, cysteine to phenylalanine. The kept DNA is CDR3 alone, 42 bases in frame from the first base.